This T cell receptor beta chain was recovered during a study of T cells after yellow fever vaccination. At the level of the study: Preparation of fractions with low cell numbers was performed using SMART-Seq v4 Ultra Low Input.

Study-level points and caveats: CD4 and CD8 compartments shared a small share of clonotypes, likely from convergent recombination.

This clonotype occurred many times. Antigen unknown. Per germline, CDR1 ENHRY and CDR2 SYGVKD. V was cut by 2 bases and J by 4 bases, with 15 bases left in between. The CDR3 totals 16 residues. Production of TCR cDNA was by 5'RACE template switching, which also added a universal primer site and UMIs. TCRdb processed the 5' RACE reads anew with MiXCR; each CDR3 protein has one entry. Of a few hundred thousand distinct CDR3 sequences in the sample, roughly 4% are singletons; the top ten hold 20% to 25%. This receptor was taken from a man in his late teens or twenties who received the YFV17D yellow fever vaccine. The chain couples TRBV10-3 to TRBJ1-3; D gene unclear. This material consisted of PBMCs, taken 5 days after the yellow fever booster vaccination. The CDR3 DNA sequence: TGTGCCATCAGTGAGCCCCAACGGGGTCCCGGAAACACCATATATTTT. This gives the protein CAISEPQRGPGNTIYF.